These 25 T cell receptor beta chains were all obtained from the same sample, sequenced in a study of T cell responses to AZD1222 COVID-19 vaccine (dated by TCRdb to about 2021). What the time point label conveys for this sample: baseline before first vaccination. The meaning of the sample's treatment or condition label: meningococcal conjugate vaccine given as trial control. The protocol used for the library was the immunoSEQ multiplex PCR assay. TCRdb retrieved this table from immuneACCESS and kept in-frame rearrangements only. Not all clones are present; in checked studies, unresolved V genes account for under half, and no reason is known for the remainder. In all, the sample holds about 88,000 clones, and 90% to 95% of those were seen once. The ten most abundant clones make up less than 5.5% of the sample. Sequencing used peripheral blood, obtained on day 0 of MenACWY control vaccination. The receptors originated from an adult in good health.

The rearrangement uses TRBV6-5 and TRBJ2-7, with 8 bases aligning to TRBD2. The trim removed 2 bases at V and 3 bases at J, leaving 3 bases unmatched. CDR1 is MNHEY and CDR2 is SVGAGI in the germline V gene. The CDR3 extends over 14 amino acids. The CDR3 DNA is TGTGCCAGCAGTTACCCGGGGGGGGGCTACGAGCAGTACTTC. Translated, it gives CASSYPGGGYEQYF.

The chain recombines TRBV28 with TRBJ2-2; possible D gene TRBD2, 6 bases. Between the trimmed V and J ends, which lost 7 bases and 5 bases, there was a span of 14 bases. The germline gives CDR1 MDHEN, CDR2 SYDVKM. The CDR3 length is 14 residues. The CDR3 here is CASTSGTRTGELFF. The CDR3 bases are TGTGCCAGCACCTCCGGGACTCGGACCGGGGAGCTGTTTTTT. Looking up the rest from reference TRBV28 and TRBJ2-2 gives the full variable domain: DVKVTQSSRYLVKRTGEKVFLECVQDMDHENMFWYRQDPGLGLRLIYFSYDVKMKEKGDIPEGYSVSREKKERFSLILESASTNQTSMYLCASTSGTRTGELFFGEGSRLTVL.

This chain joins TRBV19 and TRBJ1-4, with 12 positions matching TRBD1. V shed 4 bases, J shed 7 bases, and the junction held 4 bases outside the gene matches. This CDR3 region has 15 residues. Germline values: CDR1 LNHDA, CDR2 SQIVND (reference sequence). The CDR3 loop is CASSTRDRGLEKLFF. The DNA for the CDR3 is TGTGCCAGTAGTACCCGGGACAGGGGGCTTGAAAAACTGTTTTTT.

This clone was seen just once. The chain carries TRBV7-2 and TRBJ2-7, with a weak D call TRBD2 (6 bases). Trimming pared 8 bases from V and 7 bases from J, leaving 21 bases between. Germline CDR1 SGHTA, CDR2 FQGNSA. This CDR3 contains 14 residues. This CDR3 is CASGPEGAIREQYF. CDR3 in DNA: TGTGCCAGCGGGCCGGAGGGCGCAATAAGAGAGCAGTACTTC.

The chain carries TRBV24-1 and TRBJ1-5, with D tentatively TRBD1 (5 bases). Trimming removed 4 bases at V and 9 bases at J, with 18 bases between. From germline, CDR1 is KGHDR and CDR2 SFDVKD. The CDR3 is made up of 15 amino acids. The DNA of the CDR3 is TGTGCCACCAGTGAGACCGACAGTGCGCGGTCGCCCCAGCATTTT. This sequence encodes CATSETDSARSPQHF.

J is TRBJ2-2 and V is TRBV7-3; D might be TRBD2 (5 bases). V was shortened by 4 bases and J by 5 bases, with 23 bases between the two germline ends. The CDR3 sequence is 18 residues long. In germline, CDR1 is SGHTA, CDR2 FQGTGA. The CDR3 region has the DNA TGTGCCAGCAGCTCCCATCAAGCGGACGAGCTTTGGACCGGGGAGCTGTTTTTT. It is translated as CASSSHQADELWTGELFF.

The CDR3 nucleotides are TGTGCCAGCAGCTTAGGAGGGGGGTTAGCGGGGCGCCACTACGAGCAGTACTTC. The encoded protein is CASSLGGGLAGRHYEQYF. This rearrangement joins TRBV11-2 to TRBJ2-7; 8 positions agree with TRBD2. The V segment lost 1 base and the J segment 3 bases; nucleotides outside the gene matches: 14. CDR3 length: 18 residues. Germline-derived CDR1 and CDR2 are SGHAT and FQNNGV.

The chain joins TRBV6-5 to TRBJ1-1; 7 bases map to TRBD1. This CDR3 region has 13 residues. The V gene end was trimmed by 3 bases and the J gene end by 5 bases; junction bases not matched to a gene: 3. In germline, CDR1 is MNHEY, CDR2 SVGAGI. CDR3 nucleotides: TGTGCCAGCAGTTATCAGGGGGGAACTGAAGCTTTCTTT. The encoded protein is CASSYQGGTEAFF.

The J gene is TRBJ2-7, the V gene TRBV11-1; TRBD2 matches 8 bases. J lost 3 bases, V lost 5 bases, and 9 bases had no gene match. Germline CDR1 reads SGHAT; CDR2 reads FQDESV (reference sequence). The CDR3 runs 15 residues. The chain's CDR3 is CASSRTRGGNYEQYF. DNA of the CDR3: TGTGCCAGCAGCCGGACCCGCGGGGGGAACTACGAGCAGTACTTC. The full variable domain, in which reference TRBV11-1 and TRBJ2-7 provide the parts outside the CDR3, is EAEVAQSPRYKITEKSQAVAFWCDPISGHATLYWYRQILGQGPELLVQFQDESVVDDSQLPKDRFSAERLKGVDSTLKIQPAELGDSAMYLCASSRTRGGNYEQYFGPGTRLTVT.

The chain is built from TRBV14 and TRBJ2-5; D perhaps matches TRBD2 (5 bases). This CDR3 region has 14 residues. Between the trimmed V and J ends, which lost 2 bases and 5 bases, there was a span of 12 bases. Germline V gene lookup returns CDR1 SGHDN and CDR2 FVKESK. CDR3 in DNA: TGTGCCAGCAGCCAATGGACTGGCTCGGAGACCCAGTACTTC. This translates into CASSQWTGSETQYF.

This clone appeared a single time. The J gene is TRBJ2-3, the V gene TRBV6-4; a possible D gene is TRBD2 (5 bases). This CDR3 spans 15 amino acids. Germline loops: CDR1 MRHNA, CDR2 SNTAGT. Trimming cost V 5 bases and J 4 bases, with 16 bases left between them. CDR3: CASSPQSSSPDTQYF. CDR3 in DNA: TGTGCCAGCAGTCCACAATCTAGCAGCCCAGATACGCAGTATTTT.

The chain links TRBV10-2 to TRBJ2-1; 9 bases are shared with TRBD2. This CDR3 has 14 residues. Per germline, CDR1 WSHSY and CDR2 SAAADI. V dropped 2 bases and J dropped 6; count of bases not matched to a gene: 2. The CDR3 nucleotides read TGCGCCAGCAGTGAGGCGACTAGCGGCAATGAGCAGTTCTTC. This sequence encodes CASSEATSGNEQFF.

The rearrangement joins TRBV13 to TRBJ2-3; 12 nucleotides agree with TRBD1. Germline trimming cut 5 bases from V and 4 bases from J; bases unmatched to any gene: 4. Germline assignment: CDR1 PRHDT and CDR2 FYEKMQ (reference sequence). The CDR3 consists of 15 residues. CDR3 sequence (DNA): TGTGCCAGCAGCCCGGGACAGGGGGCCGCAGATACGCAGTATTTT. Translated: CASSPGQGAADTQYF.

The chain has TRBV5-4 and TRBJ1-1, with 8 positions matching TRBD1. In germline, CDR1 is SGHNT, CDR2 YYREEE (reference sequence). The CDR3 contains 17 residues. Losses at the gene ends were 3 bases for V and 2 bases for J; bases not matched to a gene: 12. DNA for the CDR3: TGTGCCAGCAGCTGGCGCCTGGTGGGGACAGGCAACACTGAAGCTTTCTTT. It yields the protein CASSWRLVGTGNTEAFF.

This sequence joins TRBV18 and TRBJ1-1; D perhaps matches TRBD1 (5 bases). The CDR3 has 12 amino acids. CDR1 and CDR2 (germline): KGHSH, LQKENI. Trimming cost V 5 bases and J 3 bases, with 7 bases left between them. The CDR3 DNA reads as TGTGCCAGCTCAGGGACTCACACTGAAGCTTTCTTT. Its translation: CASSGTHTEAFF.

The chain employs TRBV4-2 and TRBJ2-3; D perhaps matches TRBD2 (5 bases). Germline loops: CDR1 LGHNA, CDR2 YNFKEQ. V was shortened by 5 bases and J by 2 bases, with 8 bases between the two germline ends. The CDR3 consists of 13 residues. The CDR3 DNA follows: TGTGCCAGCAGCAGCGGATACACAGATACGCAGTATTTT. As protein: CASSSGYTDTQYF.

This clone was recorded a few times. The V gene is TRBV10-2, the J gene TRBJ1-2; D is undetermined. Germline loops: CDR1 WSHSY, CDR2 SAAADI. The V gene lost 0 bases and the J gene lost 6 bases, with 11 bases spanning the gap. This CDR3 is 14 amino acids long. In DNA, the CDR3 is TGCGCCAGCAGTGAGTCGACAACGAATAATGGCTACACCTTC. It encodes CASSESTTNNGYTF.

The rearrangement links TRBV4-3 to TRBJ2-5; the match to TRBD2 covers 12 bases. Germline loops: CDR1 LGHNA, CDR2 YSLEER. V dropped 0 bases and J dropped 7; count of bases not matched to a gene: 0. The CDR3 spans 14 residues. The CDR3 loop is CASSQEGLAGTQYF. CDR3 DNA: TGCGCCAGCAGCCAAGAGGGACTAGCGGGGACCCAGTACTTC.

This chain links TRBV3-1 (or the pseudogene TRBV3-2) with TRBJ1-6; the match to TRBD1 covers 12 bases. Germline values: CDR1 LGHDT, CDR2 YNNKEL (reference sequence). The V and J ends lost 6 bases and 12 bases, in that order; junction bases with no gene match: 9. The CDR3 has 15 amino acids. For the CDR3, the DNA is TGTGCCAGCAGTCCAAGGGGGACAGGGGGCATACCCCTCCACTTT. It specifies CASSPRGTGGIPLHF.

The V call is TRBV6-5, the J call TRBJ2-7; 8 bases are shared with TRBD1. Germline V lookup: CDR1 MNHEY, CDR2 SVGAGI. The CDR3 consists of 14 residues. With V trimmed by 9 bases and J by 3 bases, 10 bases remained unmatched. The DNA of the CDR3 is TGTGCCAGTAAAATCATCACAGGGGGCTACGAGCAGTACTTC. This sequence encodes CASKIITGGYEQYF.

CDR3 coding DNA: TGTGCCAGCAGTTTAGGGGGGGCCAACTCTGGAAACACCATATATTTT. Amino acid sequence: CASSLGGANSGNTIYF. This chain uses TRBV28 with TRBJ1-3, with D maybe TRBD1 (6 bases). The germline gives CDR1 MDHEN, CDR2 SYDVKM. Trimming took 2 bases from V and 0 from J, leaving 11 bases between them. This CDR3 region has 16 residues.

The genes are TRBV28 and TRBJ1-1, with D tentatively TRBD1 (5 bases). The length of the CDR3 is 15 residues. CDR1 and CDR2 from the germline V gene are MDHEN and SYDVKM. The V end was cut by 5 bases, the J end by 0 bases, with 13 bases between. DNA of the CDR3: TGTGCCAGCAGTGCATCGTTGGGGGTGAACACTGAAGCTTTCTTT. Translated, it gives CASSASLGVNTEAFF.

The genes are TRBV20-1 and TRBJ2-3; D remains unclear. V shed 3 bases and J shed 3 bases, with 4 bases lying between them. CDR1 DFQATT and CDR2 SNEGSKA come from the germline V gene (reference sequence). The CDR3 runs 11 residues. The CDR3 protein is CSARKTDTQYF. DNA of the CDR3: TGCAGTGCTAGGAAAACAGATACGCAGTATTTT.

The CDR3 region is CASSELAGGQETQYF. The CDR3, as DNA: TGTGCCAGCAGTGAACTAGCGGGGGGGCAAGAGACCCAGTACTTC. The chain joins TRBV6-1 to TRBJ2-5; 12 nucleotides line up with TRBD2. The germline V gene encodes CDR1 MNHNS and CDR2 SASEGT. The CDR3 loop spans 15 amino acids. Trimming at V came to 2 bases and at J to 2 bases, leaving 0 bases not matched to a gene.

This clone was detected only once. The same CDR3 can be traced to other DNA sequences in this sample. The CDR3 spells CASSLGAYEQYF. Here the CDR3 DNA reads TGTGCCAGCAGTTTAGGGGCCTACGAGCAGTACTTC. The rearrangement uses TRBV12-3 or TRBV12-4 and TRBJ2-7, with D uncertain. The CDR3 runs 12 residues. Trimming stripped 1 base from V and 2 bases from J, with 3 bases between.